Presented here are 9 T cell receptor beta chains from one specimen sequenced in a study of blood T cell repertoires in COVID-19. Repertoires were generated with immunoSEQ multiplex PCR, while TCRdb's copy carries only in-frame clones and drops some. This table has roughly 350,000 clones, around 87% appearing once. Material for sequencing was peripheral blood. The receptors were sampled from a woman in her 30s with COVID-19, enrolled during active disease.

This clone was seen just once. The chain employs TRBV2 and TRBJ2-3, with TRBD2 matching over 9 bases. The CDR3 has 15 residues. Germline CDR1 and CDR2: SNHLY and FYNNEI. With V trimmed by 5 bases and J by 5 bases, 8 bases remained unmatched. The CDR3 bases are TGTGCCAGCAGTAGAGTAGCGGGAGCAGTAGATACGCAGTATTTT. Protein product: CASSRVAGAVDTQYF.

CDR3 DNA sequence: TGTGCCAGCAGCTTGCGAACGACGGGCACCGGGGAGCTGTTTTTT. This gives the protein CASSLRTTGTGELFF. The gene calls are TRBV5-4 and TRBJ2-2; D call uncertain. This CDR3 has 15 residues. Germline V gives CDR1 SGHNT, CDR2 YYREEE (reference sequence). Trimming stripped 1 base from V and 4 bases from J, with 11 bases between.

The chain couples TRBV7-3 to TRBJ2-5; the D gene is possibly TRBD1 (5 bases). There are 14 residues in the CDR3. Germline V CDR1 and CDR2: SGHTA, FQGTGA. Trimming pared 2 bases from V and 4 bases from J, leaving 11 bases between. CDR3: CASSLGAPGETQYF. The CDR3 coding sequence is TGTGCCAGCAGCTTAGGGGCCCCAGGAGAGACCCAGTACTTC.

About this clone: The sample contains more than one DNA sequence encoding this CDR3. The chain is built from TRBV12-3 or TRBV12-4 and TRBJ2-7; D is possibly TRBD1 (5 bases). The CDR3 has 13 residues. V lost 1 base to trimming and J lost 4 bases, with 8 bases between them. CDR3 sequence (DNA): TGTGCCAGCAGTTTAGGGCAGGGTTACGAGCAGTACTTC. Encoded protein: CASSLGQGYEQYF.

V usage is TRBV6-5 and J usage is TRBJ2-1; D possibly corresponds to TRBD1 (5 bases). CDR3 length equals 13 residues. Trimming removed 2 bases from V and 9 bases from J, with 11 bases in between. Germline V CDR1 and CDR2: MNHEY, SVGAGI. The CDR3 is CASSYRGRAEQFF. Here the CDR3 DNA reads TGTGCCAGCAGTTACAGGGGAAGGGCTGAGCAGTTCTTC.

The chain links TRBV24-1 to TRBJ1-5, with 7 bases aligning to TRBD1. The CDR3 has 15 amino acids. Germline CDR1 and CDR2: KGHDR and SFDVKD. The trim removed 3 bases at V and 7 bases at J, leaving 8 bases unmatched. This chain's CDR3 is CATSDPTGNGQPQHF. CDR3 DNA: TGTGCCACCAGTGATCCGACAGGGAACGGGCAGCCCCAGCATTTT.

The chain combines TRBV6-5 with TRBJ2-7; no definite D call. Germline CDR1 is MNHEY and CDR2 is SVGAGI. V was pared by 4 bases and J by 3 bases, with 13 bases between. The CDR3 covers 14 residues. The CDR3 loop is CASSFREAHYEQYF. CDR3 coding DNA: TGTGCCAGCAGTTTCCGTGAGGCCCACTACGAGCAGTACTTC.

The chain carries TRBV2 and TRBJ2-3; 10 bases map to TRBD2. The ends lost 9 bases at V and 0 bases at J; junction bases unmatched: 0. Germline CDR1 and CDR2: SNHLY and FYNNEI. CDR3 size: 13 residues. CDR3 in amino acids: CARGLASTDTQYF. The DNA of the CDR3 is TGTGCCAGGGGACTAGCGAGCACAGATACGCAGTATTTT.

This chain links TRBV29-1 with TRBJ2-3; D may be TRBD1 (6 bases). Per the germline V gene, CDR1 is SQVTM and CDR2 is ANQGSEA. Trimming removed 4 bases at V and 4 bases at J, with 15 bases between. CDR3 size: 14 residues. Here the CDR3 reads CSVGRDPGADTQYF. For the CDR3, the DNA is TGCAGCGTTGGTAGGGACCCAGGGGCAGATACGCAGTATTTT.